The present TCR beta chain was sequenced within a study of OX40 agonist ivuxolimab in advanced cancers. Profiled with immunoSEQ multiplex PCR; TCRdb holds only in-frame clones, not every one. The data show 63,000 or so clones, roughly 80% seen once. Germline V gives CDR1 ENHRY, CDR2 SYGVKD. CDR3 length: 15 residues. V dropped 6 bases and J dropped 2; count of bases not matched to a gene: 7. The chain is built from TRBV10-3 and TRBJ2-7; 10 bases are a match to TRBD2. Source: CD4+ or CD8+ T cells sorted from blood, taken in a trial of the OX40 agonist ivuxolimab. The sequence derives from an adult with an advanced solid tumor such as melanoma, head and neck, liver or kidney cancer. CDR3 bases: TGTGCCATCAGACAAGGACTAGCGGCCACCTACGAGCAGTACTTC. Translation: CAIRQGLAATYEQYF.